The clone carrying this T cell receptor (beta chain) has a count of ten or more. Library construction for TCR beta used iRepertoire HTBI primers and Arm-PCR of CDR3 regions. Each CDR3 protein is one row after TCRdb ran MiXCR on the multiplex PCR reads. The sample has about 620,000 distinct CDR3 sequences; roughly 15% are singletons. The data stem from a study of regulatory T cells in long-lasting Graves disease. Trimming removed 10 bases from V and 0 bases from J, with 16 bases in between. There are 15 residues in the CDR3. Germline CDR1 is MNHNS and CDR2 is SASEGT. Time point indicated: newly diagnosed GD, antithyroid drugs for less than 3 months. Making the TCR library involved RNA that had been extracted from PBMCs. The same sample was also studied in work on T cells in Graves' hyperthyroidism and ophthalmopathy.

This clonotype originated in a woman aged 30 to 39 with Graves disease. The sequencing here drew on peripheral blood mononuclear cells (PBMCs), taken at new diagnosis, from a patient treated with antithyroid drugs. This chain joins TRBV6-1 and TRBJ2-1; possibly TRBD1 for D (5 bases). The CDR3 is CAIRQPSSSYNEQFF. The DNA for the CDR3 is TGTGCCATAAGACAGCCCTCGAGCTCCTACAATGAGCAGTTCTTC.